The clone carrying this T cell receptor beta chain was detected only a few times. Its antigen is as yet unknown. TCRdb passed the 5' RACE reads through MiXCR, listing each CDR3 protein once. Seen here are 650,000 to 800,000 distinct CDR3 sequences, about 20% observed once, and the top ten hold approximately 18%. This specimen comes from a study of CD8 T cells in ankylosing spondylitis. Overall study findings and caveats: With a CD8+ phenotype, disease-linked clones were relatively rare in peripheral blood. The clones that were linked to disease were reported to be significantly enriched in matched synovial fluid samples from ankylosing spondylitis patients. Previous work reported some of these motif variants in the synovial fluid and blood of reactive arthritis. One TCR beta motif, made up of fewer than 10 highly homologous variants, appeared characteristic of ankylosing spondylitis blood.

This sequence was found in a male donor with ankylosing spondylitis. Sequencing was performed on blood, either unsorted or a sorted T cell fraction (not recorded which).

CDR3 nucleotide sequence: TGTGCCAGCAGCGGAACAGGGAACAATTCACCCCTCCACTTT. Translated, it gives CASSGTGNNSPLHF. This chain links TRBV9 with TRBJ1-6; maybe TRBD1 (6 bases). Germline assignment: CDR1 SGDLS and CDR2 YYNGEE. The length of the CDR3 is 14 residues. Trimming left V 3 bases short and J 7 bases short, with 11 bases between.